The 23 T cell receptor beta chains listed next were all sequenced from one sample in a study of blood T cell repertoires in COVID-19. Profiled with immunoSEQ multiplex PCR; TCRdb holds only in-frame clones, not every one. The data hold roughly 290,000 clones, with around 85% observed a single time. The sequenced sample consisted of peripheral blood. These receptors originate from a woman under 40 who had recovered from COVID-19.

The chain uses TRBV6-2 or TRBV6-3 and TRBJ2-2; D might be TRBD2 (5 bases). CDR1 MNHEY and CDR2 SVGEGT come from the germline V gene. V gave up 2 bases and J gave up 1 base, with 17 bases separating them. This CDR3 is 18 amino acids long. The CDR3 spells CASSYGMDWVKNTGELFF. The CDR3 nucleotides are TGTGCCAGCAGTTACGGGATGGACTGGGTAAAGAACACCGGGGAGCTGTTTTTT.

This chain connects TRBV11-3 to TRBJ1-5; D ambiguous. Germline V gene lookup returns CDR1 SGHNT and CDR2 YENEEA. The CDR3 consists of 14 residues. V shed 5 bases and J shed 9 bases, with 17 bases lying between them. The CDR3 here is CASSHERRVWPQHF. CDR3 nucleotides: TGTGCCAGCAGCCATGAGAGACGGGTATGGCCCCAGCATTTT.

This chain uses TRBV20-1 with TRBJ2-5; the D gene is possibly TRBD1 (6 bases). Trimming removed 3 bases from V and 5 bases from J, with 19 bases in between. This CDR3 region has 15 residues. Germline V CDR1 and CDR2: DFQATT, SNEGSKA (reference sequence). CDR3 region: CSASESQGIRETQYF. The CDR3 nucleotides are TGCAGTGCTAGTGAGTCGCAGGGGATTAGGGAGACCCAGTACTTC.

Concerning this clone itself: The sample has other DNA sequences that encode this CDR3 too. This chain links TRBV28 with TRBJ2-2; D is undetermined. Germline lookup yields CDR1 MDHEN and CDR2 SYDVKM. The CDR3 is 12 residues long. Trimming took off 6 bases at V and 5 bases at J, with 7 bases between the two ends. The CDR3 DNA follows: TGTGCCAGCAGCCCTAATACCGGGGAGCTGTTTTTT. As protein: CASSPNTGELFF.

The CDR3, as DNA: TGTGCCAGCAGTGATGGGACAGGGGTTGGTGGCTACACCTTC. Translation gives CASSDGTGVGGYTF. V is TRBV2 and J is TRBJ1-2, with 10 bases lining up with TRBD1. This CDR3 comprises 14 residues. Trimming removed 3 bases from V and 7 bases from J; junction bases left unmatched: 5. Per the germline V gene, CDR1 is SNHLY and CDR2 is FYNNEI.

The rearrangement joins TRBV18 to TRBJ1-1; 10 bases map to TRBD1. The CDR3 is 14 amino acids. Germline V gene data show CDR1 as KGHSH and CDR2 as LQKENI. J lost 3 bases, V lost 3 bases, and 1 base had no gene match. The CDR3 DNA reads as TGTGCCAGCTCACCGACAGGGGGCGACACTGAAGCTTTCTTT. It yields the protein CASSPTGGDTEAFF.

V usage is TRBV5-4 and J usage is TRBJ2-3, with 8 bases lining up with TRBD1. This CDR3 has 16 amino acids. Unmatched junction bases numbered 9, after V lost 1 base and J lost 5 bases. Per germline, CDR1 SGHNT and CDR2 YYREEE (reference sequence). CDR3 DNA sequence: TGTGCCAGCAGCTTGAGGGGACAGGAAGGAGGAGATACGCAGTATTTT. Translating it yields CASSLRGQEGGDTQYF.

The chain is built from TRBV4-1 and TRBJ1-6; 8 nucleotides align to TRBD1. Germline CDR1 and CDR2: MGHRA and YSYEKL. V lost 4 bases, J lost 1 base, and 9 bases stayed unmatched. This CDR3 has 18 amino acids. The CDR3 sequence: CASSLPIQGASYNSPLHF. The CDR3, as DNA: TGCGCCAGCAGCCTGCCTATTCAGGGGGCTTCCTATAATTCACCCCTCCACTTT.

This chain joins TRBV19 and TRBJ1-4; D gene unclear. Germline lookup yields CDR1 LNHDA and CDR2 SQIVND (reference sequence). V lost 6 bases and J 0 bases, leaving 14 bases between the germline ends. There are 16 residues in the CDR3. Here the CDR3 DNA reads TGTGCCAGTAGAGCTCAGGCCTCTGCAACTAATGAAAAACTGTTTTTT. Translated, it gives CASRAQASATNEKLFF. The whole variable domain, filled in from reference TRBV19 and TRBJ1-4, reads DGGITQSPKYLFRKEGQNVTLSCEQNLNHDAMYWYRQDPGQGLRLIYYSQIVNDFQKGDIAEGYSVSREKKESFPLTVTSAQKNPTAFYLCASRAQASATNEKLFFGSGTQLSVL.

This sequence joins TRBV27 and TRBJ1-1; D uncertain. The CDR3 length is 14 residues. Trimming removed 1 base from V and 5 bases from J, with 11 bases in between. The V gene's germline CDR1 is MNHEY and CDR2 SMNVEV (reference sequence). The DNA of the CDR3 is TGTGCCAGCAGTTTATTAAATGGCGGGACTGAAGCTTTCTTT. Translated, it gives CASSLLNGGTEAFF.

The chain uses TRBV19 and TRBJ2-1; 8 nucleotides agree with TRBD1. The CDR3 spans 16 residues. The germline V gene encodes CDR1 LNHDA and CDR2 SQIVND (reference sequence). V dropped 5 bases and J dropped 2; count of bases not matched to a gene: 8. This CDR3 reads CASSGPGQGTYNEQFF. In nucleotides, the CDR3 is TGTGCCAGTAGTGGACCAGGACAGGGAACCTACAATGAGCAGTTCTTC.

The J gene is TRBJ1-1, the V gene TRBV6-5, with D maybe TRBD1 (6 bases). The CDR3 extends over 14 amino acids. Per the germline V gene, CDR1 is MNHEY and CDR2 is SVGAGI. V gave up 6 bases and J gave up 1 base, with 12 bases separating them. In DNA, the CDR3 is TGTGCCAGCAGGAACAGGGAGGGGAACACTGAAGCTTTCTTT. Its protein product is CASRNREGNTEAFF.

This clone was detected once. This sequence joins TRBV25-1 and TRBJ2-7, with 8 positions matching TRBD2. The V segment lost 7 bases and the J segment 6 bases; nucleotides outside the gene matches: 8. Germline assignment: CDR1 MGHDK and CDR2 SYGVNS. The CDR3 loop spans 13 amino acids. CDR3 amino acids: CASTGGGRSEQYF. DNA of the CDR3: TGTGCCAGCACGGGGGGCGGGAGGAGCGAGCAGTACTTC.

V and J are TRBV7-2 and TRBJ1-5; TRBD1 matches at 7 bases. Germline CDR1 SGHTA, CDR2 FQGNSA. The CDR3 loop spans 14 amino acids. Trimming removed 1 base from V and 7 bases from J; junction bases left unmatched: 4. The CDR3 reads CASSLDRGVQPQHF. The CDR3 coding sequence is TGTGCCAGCAGCTTAGACAGGGGAGTCCAGCCCCAGCATTTT.

This clone was seen once. This rearrangement joins TRBV10-3 to TRBJ2-3; 11 nucleotides line up with TRBD2. CDR1 and CDR2 from the germline V gene are ENHRY and SYGVKD. V lost 2 bases and J lost 4; bases outside the gene matches: 5. The CDR3 loop spans 16 amino acids. The CDR3: CAISELLAGEADTQYF. CDR3 DNA sequence: TGTGCCATCAGTGAGCTACTAGCGGGAGAGGCAGATACGCAGTATTTT.

As to this clone: Other DNA sequences in the same sample also yield this CDR3. This chain uses TRBV27 with TRBJ2-1; the D is unclear. The germline CDR1 and CDR2 sequences are MNHEY and SMNVEV (reference sequence). This CDR3 region has 14 residues. The V end was cut by 5 bases, the J end by 4 bases, with 12 bases between. CDR3 amino acids: CASSRGKAYNEQFF. The CDR3 bases are TGTGCCAGCAGTCGAGGTAAAGCTTACAATGAGCAGTTCTTC.

The V call is TRBV4-1, the J call TRBJ2-5; possible D gene TRBD2, 6 bases. CDR1 and CDR2 from the germline V gene are MGHRA and YSYEKL. This CDR3 region has 14 residues. V lost 10 bases and J lost 5, with 20 bases in between. Written as DNA, the CDR3 is TGCGCCACTCGACCGGGACCTAGCGCGGAGACCCAGTACTTC. Protein: CATRPGPSAETQYF.

The chain recombines TRBV25-1 with TRBJ1-5; 7 nucleotides align to TRBD1. Germline-derived CDR1 and CDR2 are MGHDK and SYGVNS. With 4 bases clipped from V and 3 bases from J, the junction kept 3 bases outside the gene matches. The CDR3 is 14 amino acids. The CDR3 DNA is TGTGCCAGCAGTGGACAGGGTTACAATCAGCCCCAGCATTTT. Translation: CASSGQGYNQPQHF. The full variable domain, with the rest looked up from reference TRBV25-1 and TRBJ1-5, is EADIYQTPRYLVIGTGKKITLECSQTMGHDKMYWYQQDPGMELHLIHYSYGVNSTEKGDLSSESTVSRIRTEHFPLTLESARPSHTSQYLCASSGQGYNQPQHFGDGTRLSIL.

This chain joins TRBV5-5 and TRBJ1-1; the D is unclear. Trimming stripped 2 bases from V and 5 bases from J, with 7 bases between. The CDR3 spans 12 residues. Germline V CDR1 and CDR2: SGHKS, YYEKEE (reference sequence). This chain's CDR3 is CASSLTRTEAFF. CDR3 nucleotides: TGTGCCAGCAGCTTAACGAGGACTGAAGCTTTCTTT.

The chain has TRBV14 and TRBJ2-3, with D perhaps matching TRBD1 (6 bases). Germline CDR1 reads SGHDN; CDR2 reads FVKESK. Trimming stripped 3 bases from V and 3 bases from J, with 16 bases between. The CDR3 loop spans 16 amino acids. The CDR3 bases are TGTGCCAGCAGCCAGCTGCAGGGGCTCGGGACAGATACGCAGTATTTT. This encodes CASSQLQGLGTDTQYF.

This clone has a single count. The chain joins TRBV20-1 to TRBJ2-3, with TRBD2 identical over 8 bases. The junction had 6 bases not matched to a gene; V was cut back by 3 bases and J by 4 bases. Looked up from germline, CDR1 is DFQATT and CDR2 is SNEGSKA (reference sequence). The CDR3 totals 14 residues. The CDR3, as DNA: TGCAGTGCTAGTGCGGGAGGTACCCCAGATACGCAGTATTTT. Encoded protein: CSASAGGTPDTQYF.

The J gene is TRBJ2-7, the V gene TRBV6-5; a possible D gene is TRBD1 (5 bases). CDR1 and CDR2 from the germline V gene are MNHEY and SVGAGI. The V gene lost 8 bases and the J gene lost 1 base, with 15 bases spanning the gap. The length of the CDR3 is 14 residues. CDR3 loop: CASFSFPGSYEQYF. The CDR3 coding sequence is TGTGCCAGCTTTTCCTTCCCAGGGTCCTACGAGCAGTACTTC.

The J gene is TRBJ2-5, the V gene TRBV21-1; the table assigns TRBD2, which was not confirmed against the DNA. TRBV21-1 is flagged as a pseudogene. The CDR3 consists of 15 residues. The CDR3 DNA sequence: TGTGCCAGCAGCAAAGATGGAGGGGACCGGGAGACCCAGTACTTC. The encoded protein is CASSKDGGDRETQYF.